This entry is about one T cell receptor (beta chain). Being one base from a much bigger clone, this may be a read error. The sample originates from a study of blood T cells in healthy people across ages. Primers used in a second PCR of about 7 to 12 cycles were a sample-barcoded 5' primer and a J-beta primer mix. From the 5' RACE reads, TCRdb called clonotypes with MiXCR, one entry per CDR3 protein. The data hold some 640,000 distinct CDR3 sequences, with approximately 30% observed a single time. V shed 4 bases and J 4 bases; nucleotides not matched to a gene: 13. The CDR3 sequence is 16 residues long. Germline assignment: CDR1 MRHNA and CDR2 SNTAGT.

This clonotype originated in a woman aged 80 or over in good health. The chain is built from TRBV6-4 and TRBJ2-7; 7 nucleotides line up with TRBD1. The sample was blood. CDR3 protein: CASSVRKDRTRYEQYF. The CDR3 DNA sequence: TGTGCCAGCAGTGTTAGAAAGGACAGGACGAGGTACGAGCAGTACTTC.